This TCR beta chain stems from a study of blood T cell repertoires in COVID-19. Only a few counts were recorded for this clone. CDR1 is SEHNR, CDR2 FQNEAQ, per germline (reference sequence). V lost 5 bases and J lost 1; bases outside the gene matches: 6. The CDR3 extends over 15 amino acids. Only in-frame clones appear in the TCRdb table, and some are missing; sequencing was by immunoSEQ multiplex PCR. The table lists under 200,000 clones, about four fifths of them singletons. The chain carries TRBV7-9 and TRBJ2-7, with 9 bases matching TRBD1. The sample consisted of peripheral blood. The receptor comes from a woman older than 75 with acute or convalescent COVID-19. The CDR3 here is CASSPGQGISYEQYF. For the CDR3, the DNA is TGTGCCAGCAGCCCTGGACAGGGGATTTCCTACGAGCAGTACTTC.